Below, 24 T cell receptor beta chains from the same sample are listed, as sequenced in a study of T cell responses to AZD1222 COVID-19 vaccine. This table comes from immunoSEQ multiplex PCR, and its TCRdb copy is limited to in-frame clones, with some not included. Among 90,000 to 150,000 clones listed, about 86% were seen once. Sequencing used peripheral blood, obtained 28 days after the second AZD1222 dose. These receptors were taken from an adult who received the AZD1222 COVID-19 vaccine.

This clone was seen only once. CDR3 bases: TGTGCCAGCAGCCAAGATAACAGGGGGTTCTACTATGGCTACACCTTC. It translates to CASSQDNRGFYYGYTF. The chain recombines TRBV3-1 (or the pseudogene TRBV3-2) with TRBJ1-2; 8 positions agree with TRBD1. Germline CDR1 reads LGHDT; CDR2 reads YNNKEL (reference sequence). There are 16 residues in the CDR3. V shed 0 bases, J shed 3 bases, and the junction held 6 bases outside the gene matches.

The rearrangement joins TRBV19 to TRBJ2-3, with 8 bases matching TRBD2. CDR1 LNHDA and CDR2 SQIVND come from the germline V gene (reference sequence). The V gene end was trimmed by 3 bases and the J gene end by 1 base; junction bases not matched to a gene: 3. The CDR3 extends over 15 amino acids. CDR3 sequence (DNA): TGTGCCAGTAGTATGCGGCGGGGGGGCACAGATACGCAGTATTTT. It translates to CASSMRRGGTDTQYF.

The chain has TRBV7-9 and TRBJ1-1, with D possibly matching TRBD1 (5 bases). Trimming pared 5 bases from V and 4 bases from J, leaving 14 bases between. Germline V gene sequence: CDR1 SEHNR, CDR2 FQNEAQ (reference sequence). CDR3 length: 14 residues. The DNA for the CDR3 is TGTGCCAGCAGCCCCCCCCCAGGGACCACTGAAGCTTTCTTT. Translation gives CASSPPPGTTEAFF.

The chain carries TRBV28 and TRBJ1-2; 7 positions match TRBD1. Germline CDR1 reads MDHEN; CDR2 reads SYDVKM. Trimming took 9 bases from V and 2 from J; bases not matched to a gene: 3. This CDR3 is 12 amino acids long. The DNA of the CDR3 is TGTGCCAGTCGGGACAGCAACTATGGCTACACCTTC. Translated, it gives CASRDSNYGYTF.

This clone was counted only a few times. The chain couples TRBV2 to TRBJ2-7; D perhaps matches TRBD2 (6 bases). The CDR3 consists of 14 residues. Germline-derived CDR1 and CDR2 are SNHLY and FYNNEI. V was shortened by 3 bases and J by 0 bases, with 9 bases between the two germline ends. CDR3 sequence reads: CASSDRGSSYEQYF. CDR3 DNA: TGTGCCAGCAGTGACCGGGGGAGCTCCTACGAGCAGTACTTC.

The chain recombines TRBV19 with TRBJ1-2; 9 nucleotides align to TRBD1. Germline CDR1 and CDR2: LNHDA and SQIVND (reference sequence). The J segment lost 5 bases and the V segment lost 5 bases, leaving 9 bases of the junction unmatched. The CDR3 has 15 residues. CDR3 bases: TGTGCCAGTAGTTCCGAGGACAGGGGAGTATATGGCTACACCTTC. Translating it yields CASSSEDRGVYGYTF.

The chain couples TRBV12-3 or TRBV12-4 to TRBJ1-5, with D possibly TRBD1 on 5 matching bases. Trimming took off 0 bases at V and 5 bases at J, with 5 bases between the two ends. The CDR3 extends over 13 amino acids. The CDR3 DNA sequence: TGTGCCAGCAGTTTAGCAGGGGATCAGCCCCAGCATTTT. Translating it yields CASSLAGDQPQHF.

V is TRBV5-5 and J is TRBJ2-1; 7 bases align to TRBD1. V shed 2 bases and J 4 bases; nucleotides not matched to a gene: 6. The CDR3 consists of 15 residues. The germline gives CDR1 SGHKS, CDR2 YYEKEE (reference sequence). The CDR3: CASSFTGQPYNEQFF. The CDR3 nucleotides are TGTGCCAGCAGCTTTACGGGACAGCCATACAATGAGCAGTTCTTC.

The chain carries TRBV18 and TRBJ1-5, with 8 bases lining up with TRBD1. V shed 8 bases and J 6 bases; nucleotides not matched to a gene: 9. This CDR3 contains 14 residues. Germline V gives CDR1 KGHSH, CDR2 LQKENI. CDR3 in DNA: TGTGCCAGCACGCCCGACAGGGGATCTCAGCCCCAGCATTTT. Residues: CASTPDRGSQPQHF.

The gene calls are TRBV2 and TRBJ1-5; D remains unclear. Looked up from germline, CDR1 is SNHLY and CDR2 is FYNNEI. The V end lost 4 bases, the J end lost 4 bases, and 11 bases lay between the germline ends. This CDR3 comprises 14 residues. The chain's CDR3 is CASSVGQRNQPQHF. CDR3 DNA: TGTGCCAGCAGTGTTGGGCAAAGGAATCAGCCCCAGCATTTT.

Turning to this clone: The junction departs from the called germline gene at one end, perhaps through a read error. The V call is TRBV7-7, the J call TRBJ2-5; TRBD1 matches at 10 bases. CDR3 size: 16 residues. CDR1 is SSHAT, CDR2 FNYEAQ, per germline (reference sequence). CDR3 sequence (DNA): TGTGCTAGCAGCCCTTGGGGGGACAGGGGAGTAGAGACCCAGTACTTC. This gives the protein CASSPWGDRGVETQYF.

J is TRBJ2-2 and V is TRBV9, with 11 bases aligning to TRBD2. V lost 3 bases and J lost 7; bases outside the gene matches: 8. The germline CDR1 and CDR2 sequences are SGDLS and YYNGEE. The CDR3 extends over 16 amino acids. This CDR3 reads CASSGTSGGTVGELFF. In DNA form, the CDR3 reads TGTGCCAGCAGCGGAACTAGCGGGGGAACTGTCGGGGAGCTGTTTTTT. Supplemented by reference TRBV9 and TRBJ2-2, the full variable domain reads DSGVTQTPKHLITATGQRVTLRCSPRSGDLSVYWYQQSLDQGLQFLIQYYNGEERAKGNILERFSAQQFPDLHSELNLSSLELGDSALYFCASSGTSGGTVGELFFGEGSRLTVL.

The genes are TRBV5-8 and TRBJ1-1; TRBD1 might be the D (5 bases). CDR1 is SGHTS, CDR2 YDEGEE, per germline. Trimming took off 4 bases at V and 3 bases at J, with 10 bases between the two ends. The CDR3 runs 13 residues. The CDR3 sequence is CASSRGQYTEAFF. As DNA, the CDR3 is TGTGCCAGCAGCCGCGGACAATACACTGAAGCTTTCTTT.

The genes are TRBV12-5 and TRBJ1-4; D is unresolved. CDR1 and CDR2 (germline): LGHNT, FRNRAP. V lost 7 bases, J lost 2 bases, and 14 bases lay in between. CDR3 size: 15 residues. CDR3 nucleotide sequence: TGTGCTAGTGTTCGTGGCGGCTCTACTAATGAAAAACTGTTTTTT. Protein: CASVRGGSTNEKLFF.

The chain carries TRBV5-1 and TRBJ2-1; 10 bases line up with TRBD2. This CDR3 has 19 amino acids. Germline values: CDR1 SGHRS, CDR2 YFSETQ. V was pared by 3 bases and J by 1 base, with 13 bases of the junction left unmatched. CDR3 region: CASSYGGLAGVPSYNEQFF. CDR3 DNA: TGCGCCAGCAGCTACGGCGGGCTAGCGGGGGTCCCTTCCTACAATGAGCAGTTCTTC.

This sequence joins TRBV7-8 and TRBJ2-7, with TRBD2 matching 7 bases. Trimming at V came to 1 base and at J to 1 base, leaving 10 bases not matched to a gene. The CDR3 spans 17 residues. CDR1 and CDR2 (germline): SGHVS, FQNEAQ. The CDR3 loop reads CASSLDGSGQLSYEQYF. The CDR3 coding sequence is TGTGCCAGCAGCTTAGATGGTAGCGGGCAACTATCCTACGAGCAGTACTTC.

The V call is TRBV7-9, the J call TRBJ1-6, with D unclear. The ends were cut back, 0 bases at V and 13 bases at J, with 10 bases in the middle. The CDR3 is 13 residues long. The germline CDR1 and CDR2 sequences are SEHNR and FQNEAQ (reference sequence). CDR3 in DNA: TGTGCCAGCAGCTTAGCGAGGTTAGGGCCCCTCCACTTT. It yields the protein CASSLARLGPLHF.

In this sample, this clone turned up a few times. The chain is built from TRBV6-2 or TRBV6-3 and TRBJ1-2, with D possibly matching TRBD1 (5 bases). There are 12 residues in the CDR3. The germline V gene encodes CDR1 MNHEY and CDR2 SVGEGT. Trimming pared 0 bases from V and 7 bases from J, leaving 6 bases between. This CDR3 reads CASSYSGTGYTF. The CDR3 DNA is TGTGCCAGCAGTTACTCCGGGACTGGCTACACCTTC.

V is TRBV19 and J is TRBJ1-5; possibly TRBD1 for D (5 bases). V was shortened by 5 bases and J by 7 bases, with 15 bases between the two germline ends. This CDR3 has 14 residues. Germline CDR1 and CDR2: LNHDA and SQIVND (reference sequence). CDR3 DNA sequence: TGTGCCAGTAGTGGAACAGGAGGAAGCCAGCCCCAGCATTTT. Amino acids: CASSGTGGSQPQHF.

V is TRBV6-5 and J is TRBJ1-2; TRBD1 agrees at 10 bases. The germline V gene has CDR1 MNHEY and CDR2 SVGAGI. The CDR3 loop spans 13 amino acids. V trimming: 5 bases; J trimming: 6 bases; junction bases outside the gene matches: 3. The CDR3 loop reads CASSRQGADGYTF. CDR3 nucleotides: TGTGCCAGCAGTAGACAGGGGGCCGATGGCTACACCTTC.

V gene TRBV30 combines with J gene TRBJ2-2; D tentatively reads TRBD1 or TRBD2 (6 bases each). Germline loops: CDR1 GTSNPN, CDR2 SVGIG (reference sequence). V was clipped by 5 bases and J by 6 bases, with 13 bases between them. The CDR3 is 13 amino acids. CDR3 sequence reads: CAWARGDAGELFF. Written as DNA, the CDR3 is TGTGCCTGGGCTAGGGGGGACGCCGGGGAGCTGTTTTTT.

The rearrangement uses TRBV10-3 and TRBJ1-2; 7 nucleotides agree with TRBD1. V lost 7 bases to trimming and J lost 6 bases; unmatched junction nucleotides: 8. The CDR3 spans 13 residues. Germline V lookup: CDR1 ENHRY, CDR2 SYGVKD. The CDR3 DNA is TGTGCCATCAAGGACAGGAGACAGGATGGCTACACCTTC. It encodes CAIKDRRQDGYTF.

The chain combines TRBV29-1 with TRBJ1-1; D unresolved. Germline assignment: CDR1 SQVTM and CDR2 ANQGSEA. This CDR3 region has 14 residues. Trimming left V 6 bases short and J 5 bases short, with 19 bases between. The DNA for the CDR3 is TGCAGCGTCCCCGGTGGAGCTGCGGGGACTGAAGCTTTCTTT. Translation: CSVPGGAAGTEAFF.

The chain links TRBV5-8 to TRBJ1-2; D uncertain. The V gene's germline CDR1 is SGHTS and CDR2 YDEGEE. CDR3 length: 15 amino acids. The V gene lost 5 bases and the J gene lost 4 bases, with 18 bases spanning the gap. For the CDR3, the DNA is TGTGCCAGCAGACCCCCTCCGGGCCTGACCTATGGCTACACCTTC. It translates to CASRPPPGLTYGYTF. Drawing the rest from reference TRBV5-8 and TRBJ1-2, the complete variable domain is EAGVTQSPTHLIKTRGQQATLRCSPISGHTSVYWYQQALGLGLQFLLWYDEGEERNRGNFPPRFSGRQFPNYSSELNVNALELEDSALYLCASRPPPGLTYGYTFGSGTRLTVV.